Below, 5 T cell receptor beta chains from the same sample are listed, as sequenced in a study of Graves' ophthalmopathy and Graves' hyperthyroidism. Researchers took RNA transcripts and amplified TCR beta CDR3 regions from them. After a first-round RT-PCR with HTBI primers, a second-round multiplex PCR was run. In TCRdb, the multiplex PCR reads were re-called with MiXCR into one record per CDR3 protein. The table includes hundreds of thousands of distinct CDR3 sequences, 22% detected once. Sequencing was carried out using peripheral blood. Receptors originate from a young woman with stable Graves' hyperthyroidism. Some clones in this sample may be carry-over from other donors' samples.

The V gene is TRBV12-3 or TRBV12-4, the J gene TRBJ2-7; 10 positions match TRBD1. The CDR3 spans 14 residues. The ends lost 5 bases at V and 3 bases at J; junction bases unmatched: 4. CDR3 sequence (DNA): TGTGCCAGCAGTGATCGGACAGGGGGCTACGAGCAGTACTTC. Its translation is CASSDRTGGYEQYF.

This clonotype came up many times. Here the CDR3 reads CASSPDRGETEAFF. Written as DNA, the CDR3 is TGTGCCAGCAGCCCGGACAGGGGAGAAACTGAAGCTTTCTTT. This chain joins TRBV12-3 or TRBV12-4 and TRBJ1-1, with 9 nucleotides matching TRBD1. The CDR3 covers 14 residues. Unmatched junction bases numbered 7, after V lost 6 bases and J lost 5 bases.

V usage is TRBV6-5 and J usage is TRBJ2-7, with a weak D call TRBD1 (6 bases). Trimming left V 6 bases short and J 6 bases short, with 18 bases between. Germline lookup yields CDR1 MNHEY and CDR2 SVGAGI. CDR3 size: 14 residues. The CDR3 loop is CASRLQGVLGEQYF. The CDR3, as DNA: TGTGCCAGCAGATTACAGGGTGTGTTGGGCGAGCAGTACTTC.

There are many counts of this clonotype. Its ends do not fully match the called genes, so a read error is possible. The chain uses TRBV5-1 and TRBJ1-2; 8 nucleotides align to TRBD1. This CDR3 is 13 amino acids long. The V gene's germline CDR1 is SGHRS and CDR2 YFSETQ. The CDR3 DNA reads as TGTGCCAGCAGTTTTGGACAGGGAGATGGCTACACCTTC. This translates into CASSFGQGDGYTF.

This clonotype was detected only once. One base away lies a much larger clone, so this may be a sequencing read error. This chain links TRBV15 with TRBJ1-1, with D unresolved. Germline CDR1 is LNHNV and CDR2 is YYDKDF (reference sequence). The CDR3 covers 13 residues. The CDR3 spells CATSREGNTEACF. DNA of the CDR3: TGTGCCACCAGCAGAGAAGGGAACACTGAAGCTTGCTTT.